These 3 T cell receptor beta chains came from one sample sequenced in a study of blood T cell repertoires in COVID-19. TCRdb's copy holds only in-frame clones and misses some; the assay was immunoSEQ multiplex PCR. This sample has more than 15,000 clones, with over 85% found just once. Sequences were obtained from peripheral blood. Receptor source: a human donor in a cohort sampled during active COVID-19.

This chain links TRBV5-1 with TRBJ1-6; TRBD1 matches at 7 bases. The J segment lost 7 bases and the V segment lost 2 bases, leaving 3 bases of the junction unmatched. There are 14 residues in the CDR3. Germline-derived CDR1 and CDR2 are SGHRS and YFSETQ. CDR3 region: CASSFTGANSPLHF. The CDR3 DNA sequence: TGCGCCAGCAGCTTCACAGGGGCCAATTCACCCCTCCACTTT.

J is TRBJ2-7 and V is TRBV15, with D possibly matching TRBD1 (5 bases). CDR1 and CDR2 from the germline V gene are LNHNV and YYDKDF (reference sequence). The V end was cut by 0 bases, the J end by 2 bases, with 8 bases between. The CDR3 loop spans 14 amino acids. In DNA, the CDR3 is TGTGCCACCAGCAGAGATTTACAGGCCTACGAGCAGTACTTC. Its protein product is CATSRDLQAYEQYF.

The J gene is TRBJ2-3, the V gene TRBV9; 11 bases are shared with TRBD2. The CDR3 runs 16 residues. V shed 5 bases and J 2 bases; nucleotides not matched to a gene: 7. Looked up from germline, CDR1 is SGDLS and CDR2 is YYNGEE. As DNA, the CDR3 is TGTGCCAGCAGACCTCCGGGACTAGCGGACACAGATACGCAGTATTTT. Encoded protein: CASRPPGLADTDTQYF.